Each of the 4 T cell receptor beta chains below was sequenced from the same sample in a study of blood T cell repertoires in COVID-19. Assay used: immunoSEQ multiplex PCR; TCRdb lists only in-frame clones, some missing. The profile shows about 270,000 clones, approximately 92% of them singletons. Sequencing used peripheral blood. The receptors derive from a young adult with COVID-19, enrolled during active disease.

The chain recombines TRBV30 with TRBJ2-2; D is possibly TRBD2 (5 bases). The CDR3 totals 15 residues. Germline CDR1 GTSNPN, CDR2 SVGIG (reference sequence). With 0 bases removed from V and 0 bases from J, the gap between germline ends came to 8 bases. The CDR3 nucleotides are TGTGCCTGGAGTGTACAGCGGTCGAACACCGGGGAGCTGTTTTTT. The encoded protein is CAWSVQRSNTGELFF.

The chain couples TRBV3-1 (or the pseudogene TRBV3-2) to TRBJ2-7; D is possibly TRBD1 (5 bases). V shed 4 bases and J shed 7 bases, with 17 bases lying between them. This CDR3 comprises 14 residues. Germline V gene data show CDR1 as LGHDT and CDR2 as YNNKEL (reference sequence). The CDR3 region is CASSPSHGHREQYF. CDR3 nucleotides: TGTGCCAGCAGCCCGAGTCATGGCCACAGGGAGCAGTACTTC.

About this clone: Other nucleotide sequences from this sample produce the same CDR3. The rearrangement links TRBV29-1 to TRBJ2-7; 10 bases agree with TRBD1. The CDR3 sequence is 12 residues long. J gave up 6 bases and V 6 bases, and 5 bases lay outside the gene matches. Germline V gives CDR1 SQVTM, CDR2 ANQGSEA. In nucleotides, the CDR3 is TGCAGCGTGGGGGACAGGGGAGGCGAGCAGTACTTC. Translated: CSVGDRGGEQYF.

This sequence joins TRBV12-3 or TRBV12-4 and TRBJ2-3, with D unresolved. The CDR3 runs 13 residues. Deletions cut 6 bases from V and 4 bases from J, with 11 bases between. CDR3 coding DNA: TGTGCCAGCAGCCCCGGGTGGGCAGATACGCAGTATTTT. Encoded protein: CASSPGWADTQYF.